The 17 T cell receptor beta chains reported below all come from one sample, sequenced in a study of blood T cells in healthy people across ages (dated by TCRdb to 2014 to 2015). Library preparation employed 5' RACE. TCRdb lists the instrument as Illumina HiSeq 2500. A second PCR of about 7 to 12 cycles was run with a J-beta primer mix and a sample-barcoded 5' primer. Clones were called with MiXCR by TCRdb after fastp trimmed the public reads at Q25, and only in-frame beta chains were retained. CDR3 protein sequences are deduplicated, and each keeps its most common genes and DNA. The sample has 750,000 or so distinct CDR3 sequences on record, approximately 25% of them singletons. Jointly, the top ten make up more than 7.5% of the sample. This same sample was also taken into another study, of T cells of mothers and their children.

Sequences were obtained from blood. These receptors were obtained from a boy younger than 18 in good health.

The V call is TRBV4-2, the J call TRBJ1-1; TRBD1 is a possible D gene (6 bases). Germline V lookup: CDR1 LGHNA, CDR2 YNFKEQ. The CDR3 length is 14 residues. Deletions cut 5 bases from V and 4 bases from J, with 14 bases between. The CDR3 is CASSSGGGVTEAFF. CDR3 sequence (DNA): TGTGCCAGCAGCTCAGGTGGGGGCGTCACTGAAGCTTTCTTT.

There are a few counts of this clonotype. CDR3 region: CASSHPRSGANTGELFF. CDR3 coding DNA: TGTGCCAGCAGCCACCCTAGGAGCGGGGCCAACACCGGGGAGCTGTTTTTT. The V call is TRBV7-2, the J call TRBJ2-2, with 7 bases aligning to TRBD2. The CDR3 consists of 17 residues. Germline values: CDR1 SGHTA, CDR2 FQGNSA. The junction had 11 bases not matched to a gene; V was cut back by 5 bases and J by 2 bases.

This sequence joins TRBV12-3 or TRBV12-4 and TRBJ2-5; TRBD1 aligns across 12 bases. With V trimmed by 6 bases and J by 11 bases, 13 bases remained unmatched. This CDR3 region has 15 residues. CDR3 coding DNA: TGTGCCAGCAGCACAACCGGGACAGGGGGCGCCAAGCAGTACTTC. It specifies CASSTTGTGGAKQYF.

This clonotype came up a few times. This sequence joins TRBV29-1 and TRBJ2-7; no clear D gene. Germline V CDR1 and CDR2: SQVTM, ANQGSEA. The CDR3 has 11 residues. The ends were cut back, 4 bases at V and 2 bases at J, with 6 bases in the middle. The CDR3: CSVALTYEQYF. In DNA, the CDR3 is TGCAGCGTTGCCTTAACCTACGAGCAGTACTTC.

Of note for this clonotype: A read error may account for a junction end that differs from germline. The rearrangement links TRBV20-1 to TRBJ2-7; D unresolved. The germline V gene encodes CDR1 DFQATT and CDR2 SNEGSKA (reference sequence). This CDR3 comprises 11 residues. This CDR3 is CSAPVSYGQYF. The CDR3 DNA reads as TGCAGTGCTCCGGTCTCCTACGGGCAGTACTTC.

The rearrangement joins TRBV9 to TRBJ1-4; D not certain. The CDR3 has 15 residues. Germline CDR1 is SGDLS and CDR2 is YYNGEE. Trimming left V 3 bases short and J 4 bases short, with 13 bases between. CDR3 sequence reads: CASSAYTDNNEKLFF. In DNA form, the CDR3 reads TGTGCCAGCAGCGCCTACACAGATAATAATGAAAAACTGTTTTTT. The full variable domain, in which reference TRBV9 and TRBJ1-4 provide the parts outside the CDR3, is DSGVTQTPKHLITATGQRVTLRCSPRSGDLSVYWYQQSLDQGLQFLIQYYNGEERAKGNILERFSAQQFPDLHSELNLSSLELGDSALYFCASSAYTDNNEKLFFGSGTQLSVL.

The rearrangement uses TRBV7-9 and TRBJ2-1; possible D gene TRBD1, 6 bases. Germline V gene sequence: CDR1 SEHNR, CDR2 FQNEAQ (reference sequence). Trimming stripped 5 bases from V and 8 bases from J, with 19 bases between. The CDR3 runs to 15 residues. CDR3 loop: CASSVRDTPADEQFF. The DNA of the CDR3 is TGTGCCAGCAGCGTAAGGGACACCCCAGCGGATGAGCAGTTCTTC.

This clonotype was detected a few times. This sequence joins TRBV6-1 and TRBJ2-5; TRBD1 aligns across 7 bases. CDR1 is MNHNS, CDR2 SASEGT, per germline. This CDR3 region has 12 residues. J was trimmed by 1 base and V by 8 bases; bases with no gene match: 1. The CDR3 sequence: CASGTAQETQYF. The DNA for the CDR3 is TGTGCCAGCGGGACAGCCCAAGAGACCCAGTACTTC.

The chain is built from TRBV20-1 and TRBJ1-1, with TRBD1 matching over 7 bases. The germline CDR1 and CDR2 sequences are DFQATT and SNEGSKA (reference sequence). This CDR3 region has 11 residues. The CDR3 DNA follows: TGCAGCGCAGGGGGGAACGATGAAGCTTTCTTT. Protein product: CSAGGNDEAFF.

This clonotype was recorded a few times. V gene TRBV20-1 combines with J gene TRBJ2-6; no clear D. CDR3 length equals 14 residues. V was pared by 1 base and J by 1 base, with 5 bases between. Germline values: CDR1 DFQATT, CDR2 SNEGSKA (reference sequence). The DNA of the CDR3 is TGCAGTGCTAGAGCTACGTCTGGGGCCAACGTCCTGACTTTC. Its translation is CSARATSGANVLTF.

The chain is built from TRBV29-1 and TRBJ2-4, with TRBD2 identical over 11 bases. Germline CDR1 reads SQVTM; CDR2 reads ANQGSEA. J gave up 4 bases and V 7 bases, and 6 bases lay outside the gene matches. This CDR3 is 14 amino acids long. CDR3 amino acids: CSAGTSGGKNIQYF. CDR3 sequence (DNA): TGCAGCGCCGGGACTAGCGGCGGAAAAAACATTCAGTACTTC.

This clonotype occurred a few times. This rearrangement joins TRBV28 to TRBJ2-3; no clear D. V gave up 3 bases and J gave up 0 bases, with 10 bases separating them. The CDR3 consists of 15 residues. The germline CDR1 and CDR2 sequences are MDHEN and SYDVKM. The DNA of the CDR3 is TGTGCCAGCAGTTTTTTCTCTTCTAGCACAGATACGCAGTATTTT. Its translation: CASSFFSSSTDTQYF.

The V gene is TRBV28, the J gene TRBJ2-5; D perhaps matches TRBD2 (5 bases). The J call may be faulty, since TRBJ2-7 better matches the DNA end. This CDR3 spans 17 amino acids. Germline values: CDR1 MDHEN, CDR2 SYDVKM. The CDR3 DNA is TGTGCCAGCAGTGGCAGCCCTGGGGAGACGGCCCTCTACGAGCAGTACTTC. The encoded protein is CASSGSPGETALYEQYF.

This clonotype was seen only a few times. The chain recombines TRBV20-1 with TRBJ2-3; the D is unclear. This CDR3 comprises 15 residues. In germline, CDR1 is DFQATT, CDR2 SNEGSKA (reference sequence). Deletions cut 3 bases from V and 5 bases from J, with 18 bases between. CDR3 amino acids: CSASGPWMSEDTQYF. CDR3 sequence (DNA): TGCAGTGCTAGCGGGCCTTGGATGTCCGAAGATACGCAGTATTTT.

On this clonotype: At one boundary the junction diverges from the germline segment, which might be a read error. This rearrangement joins TRBV5-1 to TRBJ1-1; D perhaps matches TRBD1 (5 bases). The germline gives CDR1 SGHRS, CDR2 YFSETQ. CDR3 length equals 14 residues. CDR3 bases: TGCGCCAGCAGCTTACAAGACAGCCAGGAGGAGGCTCTCTTT. Residues: CASSLQDSQEEALF.

The V and J genes are TRBV11-2 and TRBJ2-1; 10 bases map to TRBD2. The CDR3 spans 14 residues. J was trimmed by 7 bases and V by 7 bases; bases with no gene match: 7. Looked up from germline, CDR1 is SGHAT and CDR2 is FQNNGV. CDR3 loop: CASNRSSGSNEQFF. Here the CDR3 DNA reads TGTGCCAGCAACCGCTCTAGCGGGAGTAATGAGCAGTTCTTC.

The chain recombines TRBV7-2 with TRBJ2-3; D call uncertain. The length of the CDR3 is 17 residues. Germline-derived CDR1 and CDR2 are SGHTA and FQGNSA. Deletions cut 0 bases from V and 1 base from J, with 14 bases between. CDR3 DNA: TGTGCCAGCAGCTTAGCGCCACAGCTACTTGGCACAGATACGCAGTATTTT. It translates to CASSLAPQLLGTDTQYF.